This T cell receptor (beta chain) emerged from a study of CD4 T cells in relation to SARS-CoV-2 and coronaviruses. In the study overall: PBMCs were cultured with antigen for roughly 9 days before TCR beta sequencing.

Before the COVID-19 pandemic, during about 2010-2018, CD4+ T cells were taken from unexposed donors. CD4+ T cells were isolated from the cells after nine to eleven days of culture. This clone was counted a few times. Its antigen is unidentified. The V end was cut by 7 bases, the J end by 2 bases, with 9 bases between. This CDR3 has 13 residues. Germline V gene sequence: CDR1 SGHAT, CDR2 FQNNGV. Some clones are missing from TCRdb's copy, which holds only in-frame ones; the method was immunoSEQ multiplex PCR. The repertoire has some 25,000 clones, roughly 76% of them found once; the top ten carry about 10%.

The sample was CD4+ T cells from PBMCs, cultured in vitro. V gene TRBV11-2 combines with J gene TRBJ1-3, with D unclear. The TCR comes from a human donor in good health. The CDR3 spells CASNTGPGNTIYF. The CDR3 nucleotides are TGTGCCAGCAATACGGGTCCTGGAAACACCATATATTTT. The whole variable domain, remainder taken from reference TRBV11-2 and TRBJ1-3, is EAGVAQSPRYKIIEKRQSVAFWCNPISGHATLYWYQQILGQGPKLLIQFQNNGVVDDSQLPKDRFSAERLKGVDSTLKIQPAKLEDSAVYLCASNTGPGNTIYFGEGSWLTVV.